One sample yielded the 22 T cell receptor beta chains listed below, sequenced in a study of Ad26.COV2.S vaccination and SARS-CoV-2 variants. Measured with immunoSEQ multiplex PCR; TCRdb has only the in-frame clones, and not every one. Counted here are about 410,000 clones, about nine tenths occurring once; the ten biggest clones make up about 3.6%. Treatment defined: roughly 19 received Ad26.COV2.S at low or high dose, single or two shots; several received placebo; per-sample allocation not given. Sample collection was performed on day 63 after the first vaccine or placebo injection. The sample in question was peripheral blood, obtained in a trial of Ad26.COV2.S vaccine versus placebo. These receptors came from a person between 18 and 59 years old who received the Ad26.COV2.S COVID-19 vaccine or a placebo.

Here the CDR3 DNA reads TGTGCCAGCAGTGTTGGACAGAATCAGCCCCAGCATTTT. Amino acid sequence: CASSVGQNQPQHF. The chain carries TRBV6-4 and TRBJ1-5; D perhaps matches TRBD1 (6 bases). V was cut by 4 bases and J by 4 bases, with 8 bases left in between. Germline CDR1 is MRHNA and CDR2 is SNTAGT. This CDR3 is 13 amino acids long.

J is TRBJ1-1 and V is TRBV6-2 or TRBV6-3; a possible D gene is TRBD1 (6 bases). Trimming cost V 2 bases and J 4 bases, with 11 bases left between them. The CDR3 consists of 14 residues. Germline V lookup: CDR1 MNHEY, CDR2 SVGEGT. The CDR3 loop reads CASSYTGGGTEAFF. CDR3 nucleotides: TGTGCCAGCAGTTACACGGGGGGCGGCACTGAAGCTTTCTTT.

The chain carries TRBV21-1 and TRBJ2-5; TRBD1 is the table's D call and was not checked against the DNA. TRBV21-1 is a pseudogene. The CDR3 runs 15 residues. The DNA of the CDR3 is TGTGCCAGCAGCGGGGGGACAGGGGGCGTGGAGACCCAGTACTTC. Amino acids: CASSGGTGGVETQYF.

The CDR3 nucleotides are TGTGCCTGGAGTGTCCGGGACAGGGTCCAAGAGACCCAGTACTTC. Translating gives CAWSVRDRVQETQYF. The J gene is TRBJ2-5, the V gene TRBV30; 9 bases fit TRBD1. CDR1 GTSNPN and CDR2 SVGIG come from the germline V gene (reference sequence). The CDR3 covers 15 residues. V gave up 0 bases and J gave up 1 base; unmatched junction bases: 3.

This chain connects TRBV14 to TRBJ1-2, with D unresolved. The V gene lost 0 bases and the J gene lost 4 bases, with 6 bases spanning the gap. Germline V CDR1 and CDR2: SGHDN, FVKESK. The CDR3 is 13 residues long. CDR3 sequence (DNA): TGTGCCAGCAGCCAAGAACCGGGCTATGGCTACACCTTC. This translates into CASSQEPGYGYTF. The variable domain in full, with the rest retrieved from reference TRBV14 and TRBJ1-2, is EAGVTQFPSHSVIEKGQTVTLRCDPISGHDNLYWYRRVMGKEIKFLLHFVKESKQDESGMPNNRFLAERTGGTYSTLKVQPAELEDSGVYFCASSQEPGYGYTFGSGTRLTVV.

This sequence joins TRBV7-9 and TRBJ2-1; either TRBD1 or TRBD2 may fit D (5 bases each). Trimming stripped 4 bases from V and 8 bases from J, with 12 bases between. CDR1 is SEHNR, CDR2 FQNEAQ, per germline (reference sequence). This CDR3 spans 13 amino acids. The CDR3 loop is CASSYLGDDEQFF. The CDR3 DNA follows: TGTGCCAGCAGCTACTTGGGGGATGATGAGCAGTTCTTC.

To note about this clone: One junction end disagrees with the germline gene, perhaps due to a read error. The chain recombines TRBV7-7 with TRBJ1-2; 10 positions match TRBD1. There are 16 residues in the CDR3. Germline V lookup: CDR1 SSHAT, CDR2 FNYEAQ (reference sequence). CDR3 loop: CASSWQDRGEDYGYTF. The CDR3 DNA is TGTGCTAGCAGCTGGCAGGACAGGGGGGAAGACTATGGCTACACCTTC. The variable domain in full, with the rest retrieved from reference TRBV7-7 and TRBJ1-2, is GAGVSQSPRYKVTKRGQDVTLRCDPISSHATLYWYQQALGQGPEFLTYFNYEAQPDKSGLPSDRFSAERPEGSISTLTIQRTEQRDSAMYRCASSWQDRGEDYGYTFGSGTRLTVV.

The chain carries TRBV10-3 and TRBJ2-7, with D possibly being TRBD1 or TRBD2 (5 bases each). The germline V gene encodes CDR1 ENHRY and CDR2 SYGVKD. V lost 6 bases and J 1 base, leaving 16 bases between the germline ends. The CDR3 runs 15 residues. The CDR3 DNA is TGTGCCATCAGGGGGGTGGCAGGCCGATCCTACGAGCAGTACTTC. Its protein product is CAIRGVAGRSYEQYF.

The genes are TRBV6-2 or TRBV6-3 and TRBJ1-2; D is possibly TRBD1 (5 bases). The CDR3 covers 14 residues. The V end was cut by 0 bases, the J end by 8 bases, with 13 bases between. Germline V CDR1 and CDR2: MNHEY, SVGEGT. The CDR3 is CASSYSMGTGGYTF. CDR3 DNA: TGTGCCAGCAGTTACTCGATGGGGACCGGGGGCTACACCTTC.

The CDR3 sequence: CASSLEAVNTGELFF. The CDR3 region has the DNA TGTGCCAGCAGCTTAGAAGCGGTAAACACCGGGGAGCTGTTTTTT. The chain recombines TRBV7-2 with TRBJ2-2, with TRBD2 as a possible D gene (5 bases). Looked up from germline, CDR1 is SGHTA and CDR2 is FQGNSA. The CDR3 contains 15 residues. Trimming pared 1 base from V and 2 bases from J, leaving 8 bases between.

The chain couples TRBV7-8 to TRBJ2-6; D remains unclear. Germline CDR1 SGHVS, CDR2 FQNEAQ. The CDR3 consists of 20 residues. Trimming stripped 1 base from V and 0 bases from J, with 19 bases between. CDR3 loop: CASSLGSSLRWSSGANVLTF. In nucleotides, the CDR3 is TGTGCCAGCAGCTTAGGTTCTTCCTTAAGGTGGTCCTCTGGGGCCAACGTCCTGACTTTC.

The CDR3 protein is CASSAGIDEKLFF. The CDR3 coding sequence is TGTGCCAGTTCGGCCGGGATTGATGAAAAACTGTTTTTT. The chain carries TRBV18 and TRBJ1-4, with D unresolved. V was clipped by 9 bases and J by 6 bases, with 14 bases between them. Looked up from germline, CDR1 is KGHSH and CDR2 is LQKENI. There are 13 residues in the CDR3. The full variable domain, its missing parts supplied by reference TRBV18 and TRBJ1-4, is NAGVMQNPRHLVRRRGQEARLRCSPMKGHSHVYWYRQLPEEGLKFMVYLQKENIIDESGMPKERFSAEFPKEGPSILRIQQVVRGDSAAYFCASSAGIDEKLFFGSGTQLSVL.

This sequence joins TRBV28 and TRBJ2-3, with 9 bases that match TRBD2. With V trimmed by 2 bases and J by 4 bases, 4 bases remained unmatched. Germline V gives CDR1 MDHEN, CDR2 SYDVKM. This CDR3 region has 15 residues. The DNA for the CDR3 is TGTGCCAGCAGTTTACGGCGGGGGGGGGCAGATACGCAGTATTTT. Translation gives CASSLRRGGADTQYF.

The V and J genes are TRBV4-3 and TRBJ1-4; 10 bases are a match to TRBD1. V was clipped by 3 bases and J by 10 bases; unmatched bases: 11. The CDR3 has 16 residues. The germline V gene encodes CDR1 LGHNA and CDR2 YSLEER. This CDR3 is CASSHPGTGESVKLFF. The CDR3 DNA follows: TGCGCCAGCAGCCACCCTGGGACAGGGGAAAGTGTAAAACTGTTTTTT.

The chain uses TRBV2 and TRBJ2-1; possibly TRBD1 for D (6 bases). Germline V gene data show CDR1 as SNHLY and CDR2 as FYNNEI. CDR3 size: 13 residues. Trimming removed 5 bases from V and 8 bases from J, with 13 bases in between. The CDR3 DNA sequence: TGTGCCAGCAGTAAGACAGGTTTCGATGAGCAGTTCTTC. Its translation is CASSKTGFDEQFF.

The J gene is TRBJ1-4, the V gene TRBV15; D is possibly TRBD1 (6 bases). Germline values: CDR1 LNHNV, CDR2 YYDKDF (reference sequence). The CDR3 contains 16 residues. Trimming cost V 4 bases and J 8 bases, with 20 bases left between them. Here the CDR3 DNA reads TGTGCCACCAGCAAACCCCCAGGGGAGCGATTGGAAAAACTGTTTTTT. Its translation is CATSKPPGERLEKLFF.

The chain carries TRBV29-1 and TRBJ2-3; 7 positions agree with TRBD1. V was clipped by 8 bases and J by 10 bases; unmatched bases: 12. The germline gives CDR1 SQVTM, CDR2 ANQGSEA. CDR3 length: 12 residues. The CDR3 spells CSTGTEALPQYF. The CDR3 DNA reads TGCAGCACCGGGACAGAGGCCCTTCCGCAGTATTTT.

The rearrangement links TRBV18 to TRBJ2-6; D gene ambiguous. The CDR3 is made up of 14 amino acids. Germline loops: CDR1 KGHSH, CDR2 LQKENI. The V end was cut by 6 bases, the J end by 4 bases, with 10 bases between. The CDR3 here is CASSTTAGANVLTF. Here the CDR3 DNA reads TGTGCCAGCTCTACTACGGCGGGGGCCAACGTCCTGACTTTC. The variable domain in full, completed from reference TRBV18 and TRBJ2-6, reads NAGVMQNPRHLVRRRGQEARLRCSPMKGHSHVYWYRQLPEEGLKFMVYLQKENIIDESGMPKERFSAEFPKEGPSILRIQQVVRGDSAAYFCASSTTAGANVLTFGAGSRLTVL.

There are a few counts of this clone. The chain has TRBV5-6 and TRBJ1-5; D is possibly TRBD1 (5 bases). The CDR3 runs 15 residues. Germline values: CDR1 SGHDT, CDR2 YYEEEE. V lost 0 bases to trimming and J lost 6 bases, with 13 bases between them. CDR3 in DNA: TGTGCCAGCAGCTTGGCTCGAGAGGGGTCTCAGCCCCAGCATTTT. Translating it yields CASSLAREGSQPQHF.

This chain joins TRBV10-3 and TRBJ2-3; 8 positions match TRBD2. After removal of 9 bases from V and 2 bases from J, the junction contained 1 base not matched to a gene. The CDR3 covers 12 residues. Germline lookup yields CDR1 ENHRY and CDR2 SYGVKD. The CDR3 sequence: CAMRGDTDTQYF. The CDR3 DNA sequence: TGTGCCATGCGGGGGGACACAGATACGCAGTATTTT.

The J gene is TRBJ2-5, the V gene TRBV18; possible D gene TRBD2, 6 bases. V was shortened by 3 bases and J by 2 bases, with 10 bases between the two germline ends. Germline CDR1 reads KGHSH; CDR2 reads LQKENI. The CDR3 is made up of 14 amino acids. This CDR3 reads CASSPGLVQETQYF. As DNA, the CDR3 is TGTGCCAGCTCACCGGGACTCGTTCAAGAGACCCAGTACTTC.

The genes are TRBV2 and TRBJ1-2, with D maybe TRBD1 (6 bases). Germline V lookup: CDR1 SNHLY, CDR2 FYNNEI. V lost 7 bases and J lost 0, with 12 bases in between. The CDR3 loop spans 14 amino acids. CDR3 sequence reads: CASNWDKANYGYTF. In DNA form, the CDR3 reads TGTGCCAGCAATTGGGACAAAGCTAACTATGGCTACACCTTC.